This TCR beta chain was found in a study of T cells in Graves' hyperthyroidism and ophthalmopathy. CDR1 SNHLY and CDR2 FYNNEI come from the germline V gene. The CDR3 contains 11 residues. Trimming pared 6 bases from V and 7 bases from J, leaving 7 bases between. Thyroid ultrasound, orbital computed tomography, clinical symptoms, and serum thyroxine and TRAb underpinned diagnoses. Using more than 7.5 ml of fresh peripheral blood, PBMCs were prepared. This clonotype was seen ten or more times. Its antigen is not known. What was amplified from RNA transcripts were TCR beta CDR3 regions. Carried out on the TCR CDR3, a first-round RT-PCR used the HTBI primer set. TCRdb itself ran the multiplex PCR reads through MiXCR, one entry per CDR3 protein. Among 300,000 to 450,000 distinct CDR3 sequences listed, about 18% were seen once. Findings and limits, study-wide: Before onset, by a median of approximately 5.9 months, the model predicted ophthalmopathy. Most thyroid clonotypes with frequency above 0.001 were detected in blood.

The receptor was isolated from a woman in her thirties with Graves' hyperthyroidism that later progressed to Graves' ophthalmopathy. The V and J genes are TRBV2 and TRBJ2-1, with D unresolved. Material: blood. This CDR3 is CASRAVNEQFF. CDR3 DNA sequence: TGTGCCAGCAGAGCAGTTAATGAGCAGTTCTTC.